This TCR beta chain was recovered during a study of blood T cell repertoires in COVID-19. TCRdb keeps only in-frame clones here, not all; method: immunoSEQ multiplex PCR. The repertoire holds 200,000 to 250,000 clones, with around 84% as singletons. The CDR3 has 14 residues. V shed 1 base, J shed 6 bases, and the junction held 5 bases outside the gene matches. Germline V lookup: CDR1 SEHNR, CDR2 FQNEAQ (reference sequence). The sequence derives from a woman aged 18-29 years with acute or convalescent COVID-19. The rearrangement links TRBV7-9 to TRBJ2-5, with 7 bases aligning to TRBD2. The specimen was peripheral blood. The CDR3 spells CASSLDSGPKTQYF. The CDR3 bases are TGTGCCAGCAGCTTAGATAGCGGGCCCAAGACCCAGTACTTC.